Listed here are 9 T cell receptor beta chains from one sample, sequenced in a study of T-cell reconstitution after alpha-beta-depleted transplantation in children. Unique molecular identifiers featured in how the TCRbeta library was prepared. TCRdb processed the PCR reads anew with MiXCR; each CDR3 protein has one entry. The sample includes some 600,000 distinct CDR3 sequences, 16% of them seen just once. Sequencing was performed on PBMCs from the stem cell graft donor, taken from the stem cell graft. These receptor sequences come from a human donor who donated a stem cell graft to a child with acute myeloid leukemia.

In regard to this clonotype: Just one base apart from a much larger clone, this may be a read error. The chain employs TRBV20-1 and TRBJ2-1; TRBD1 aligns across 9 bases. Germline-derived CDR1 and CDR2 are DFQATT and SNEGSKA (reference sequence). The CDR3 loop spans 14 amino acids. CDR3 loop: CSAPQGAGYNEHFF. The CDR3 nucleotides are TGCAGTGCTCCACAGGGGGCGGGCTACAATGAGCATTTCTTC.

This clonotype was detected many times. The chain has TRBV10-3 and TRBJ1-6, with D tentatively TRBD1 (6 bases). Trimming left V 8 bases short and J 6 bases short, with 11 bases between. This CDR3 is 13 amino acids long. Germline assignment: CDR1 ENHRY and CDR2 SYGVKD. The CDR3 loop reads CAIGPGANSPLHF. CDR3 bases: TGTGCCATCGGACCGGGGGCTAATTCACCCCTCCACTTT.

CDR3 sequence reads: CASSLEGSRSYEQYF. The DNA for the CDR3 is TGCGCCAGCAGCTTGGAGGGGTCGAGATCCTACGAGCAGTACTTC. This rearrangement joins TRBV5-1 to TRBJ2-7; TRBD1 might be the D (5 bases). Germline CDR1 SGHRS, CDR2 YFSETQ. The V end lost 0 bases, the J end lost 1 base, and 11 bases lay between the germline ends. The CDR3 totals 15 residues.

This clonotype appeared a few times. The gene calls are TRBV14 and TRBJ2-3, with 14 bases that match TRBD2. The germline CDR1 and CDR2 sequences are SGHDN and FVKESK. The V gene end was trimmed by 5 bases and the J gene end by 4 bases; junction bases not matched to a gene: 14. The CDR3 is made up of 19 amino acids. The CDR3 region has the DNA TGTGCCAGCAGCTCCCCGTGGACTAGCGGGGGGACCCACTCAGATACGCAGTATTTT. Its translation is CASSSPWTSGGTHSDTQYF.

V is TRBV20-1 and J is TRBJ2-3; TRBD2 matches 12 bases. The CDR3 has 15 amino acids. V lost 6 bases, J lost 6 bases, and 10 bases stayed unmatched. Looked up from germline, CDR1 is DFQATT and CDR2 is SNEGSKA (reference sequence). The CDR3 reads CSAVTSGGLGDTQYF. CDR3 coding DNA: TGCAGTGCCGTGACTAGCGGGGGCCTAGGGGATACGCAGTATTTT.

Written as DNA, the CDR3 is TGTGCCACAACACAGGGAGGCGAAAAACTGTTTTTT. It codes for CATTQGGEKLFF. The rearrangement joins TRBV28 to TRBJ1-4; D possibly corresponds to TRBD1 (6 bases). CDR1 MDHEN and CDR2 SYDVKM come from the germline V gene. Trimming took 10 bases from V and 8 from J, leaving 14 bases between them. CDR3 length: 12 amino acids.

This clonotype was recorded at least ten times. This sequence joins TRBV5-6 and TRBJ2-1; D is unresolved. Trimming removed 0 bases at V and 5 bases at J, with 3 bases between. The CDR3 spans 12 residues. Germline V gene sequence: CDR1 SGHDT, CDR2 YYEEEE. CDR3 loop: CASSLEDNEQFF. Written as DNA, the CDR3 is TGTGCCAGCAGCTTGGAGGACAATGAGCAGTTCTTC.

This clonotype was seen many times. The chain combines TRBV12-3 or TRBV12-4 with TRBJ2-6, with 9 bases matching TRBD1. Trimming cost V 6 bases and J 0 bases; bases outside gene matches: 3. The CDR3 sequence is 16 residues long. CDR3 coding DNA: TGTGCCAGCAGACCGGGACAGGGCTCTGGGGCCAACGTCCTGACTTTC. Translation: CASRPGQGSGANVLTF.

This clonotype was recorded many times. V is TRBV20-1 and J is TRBJ1-5; 10 bases line up with TRBD1. The V and J ends lost 6 bases and 7 bases, in that order; junction bases with no gene match: 3. Germline V gene data show CDR1 as DFQATT and CDR2 as SNEGSKA (reference sequence). There are 12 residues in the CDR3. The DNA of the CDR3 is TGCAGTGCGAGGACAGGGGGGCAGCCCCAGCATTTT. Translation: CSARTGGQPQHF.